This T cell receptor (beta chain) was sequenced in a study of radiation and T cells in renal cell carcinoma. Germline V lookup: CDR1 SNHLY, CDR2 FYNNEI. This CDR3 is 16 amino acids long. V dropped 6 bases and J dropped 7 bases, with 19 bases sitting between them. Study-level results: From baseline, blood top tumor clonotypes peaked at 2 weeks post-radiation. No pretreatment tumor biopsies were available for baseline clonotypes.

Assay: immunoSEQ multiplex PCR; the TCRdb copy retains only in-frame clones and omits some. The table has roughly 120,000 clones, about 81% seen once. Time point specified: blood 2 weeks post-SBRT. Treatment described: 15 Gy SBRT to primary tumor, nephrectomy 4 weeks later. Serial blood draws occurred at baseline and 2 and 4 weeks post-SBRT. Clear cell pathology was present in this patient's renal cell carcinoma. On this clone itself: Antigen: not known.

This chain connects TRBV2 to TRBJ1-6; TRBD1 is a possible D gene (5 bases). The source was blood, collected from a patient whose treatment included radiotherapy and nephrectomy. This sequence was found in a woman aged 60 to 75 with renal cell carcinoma. DNA for the CDR3: TGTGCCAGCAGCGGCCTCAGGGTGGTGGGGAATTCACCCCTCCACTTT. Protein sequence: CASSGLRVVGNSPLHF.